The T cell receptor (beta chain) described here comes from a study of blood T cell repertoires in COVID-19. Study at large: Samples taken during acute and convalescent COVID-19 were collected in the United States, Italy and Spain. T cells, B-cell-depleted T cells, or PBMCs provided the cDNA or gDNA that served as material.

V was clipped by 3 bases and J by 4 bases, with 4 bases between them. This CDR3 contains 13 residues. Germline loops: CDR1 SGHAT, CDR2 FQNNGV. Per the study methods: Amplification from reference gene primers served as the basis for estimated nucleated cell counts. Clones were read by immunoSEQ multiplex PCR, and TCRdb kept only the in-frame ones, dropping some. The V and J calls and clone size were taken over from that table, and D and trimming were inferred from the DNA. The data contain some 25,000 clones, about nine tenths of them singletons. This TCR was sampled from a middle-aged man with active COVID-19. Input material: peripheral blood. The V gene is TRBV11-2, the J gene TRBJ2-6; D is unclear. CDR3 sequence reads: CASSLAGANVLTF. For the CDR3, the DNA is TGTGCCAGCAGCTTGGCCGGGGCCAACGTCCTGACTTTC.